This entry describes one T cell receptor (beta chain). No antigen is known for it. The entry originates in a study of shared clonotypes between healthy human individuals. Points from the study as a whole: Only a few donors were included, so the genetic and exposure-history diversity represented was limited.

Trimming took 5 bases from V and 0 from J, leaving 5 bases between them. This CDR3 region has 13 residues. Germline V gene sequence: CDR1 SGHTA, CDR2 FQGNSA. Clones were read by immunoSEQ multiplex PCR, and TCRdb kept only the in-frame ones, dropping some. The profile shows around 450,000 clones, 70% to 80% of them singletons. Source material: PBMCs. This clonotype originated in a woman aged 40 to 50 in good health. Some clones in this sample may be carry-over from other donors' samples. The chain uses TRBV7-2 and TRBJ2-4; D call uncertain. CDR3 region: CASSLEAKNIQYF. The CDR3 region has the DNA TGTGCCAGCAGCCTGGAAGCCAAAAACATTCAGTACTTC. The complete variable domain, with remaining parts taken from reference TRBV7-2 and TRBJ2-4, reads GAGVSQSPSNKVTEKGKDVELRCDPISGHTALYWYRQSLGQGLEFLIYFQGNSAPDKSGLPSDRFSAERTGGSVSTLTIQRTQQEDSAVYLCASSLEAKNIQYFGAGTRLSVL.